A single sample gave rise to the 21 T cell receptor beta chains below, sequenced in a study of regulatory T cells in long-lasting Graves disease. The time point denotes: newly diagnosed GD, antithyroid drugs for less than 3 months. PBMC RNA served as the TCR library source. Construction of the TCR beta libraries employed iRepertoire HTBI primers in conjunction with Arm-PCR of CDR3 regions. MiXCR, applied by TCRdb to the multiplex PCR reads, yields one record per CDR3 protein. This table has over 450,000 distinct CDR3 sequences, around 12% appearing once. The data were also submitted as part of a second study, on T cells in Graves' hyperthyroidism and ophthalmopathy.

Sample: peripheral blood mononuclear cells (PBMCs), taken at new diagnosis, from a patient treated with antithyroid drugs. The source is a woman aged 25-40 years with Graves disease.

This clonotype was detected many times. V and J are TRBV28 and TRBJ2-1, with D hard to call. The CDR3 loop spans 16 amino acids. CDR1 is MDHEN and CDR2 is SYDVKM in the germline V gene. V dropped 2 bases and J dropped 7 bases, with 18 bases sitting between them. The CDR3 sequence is CASSLDRLPERNEQFF. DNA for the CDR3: TGTGCCAGCAGTTTAGATCGACTCCCCGAACGTAATGAGCAGTTCTTC.

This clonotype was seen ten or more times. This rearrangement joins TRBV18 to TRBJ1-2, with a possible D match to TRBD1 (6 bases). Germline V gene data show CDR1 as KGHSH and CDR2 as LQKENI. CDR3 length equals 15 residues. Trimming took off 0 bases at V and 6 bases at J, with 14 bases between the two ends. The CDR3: CASSPPYVGGDGYTF. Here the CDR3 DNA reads TGTGCCAGCTCACCACCTTACGTAGGGGGAGATGGCTACACCTTC.

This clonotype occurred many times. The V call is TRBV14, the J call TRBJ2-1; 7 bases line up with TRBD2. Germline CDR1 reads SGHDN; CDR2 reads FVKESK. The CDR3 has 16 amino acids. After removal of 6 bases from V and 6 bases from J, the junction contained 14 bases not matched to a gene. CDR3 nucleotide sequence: TGTGCCAGCAGTCAGAGCGGGACTTTGTGGGTCAATGAGCAGTTCTTC. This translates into CASSQSGTLWVNEQFF.

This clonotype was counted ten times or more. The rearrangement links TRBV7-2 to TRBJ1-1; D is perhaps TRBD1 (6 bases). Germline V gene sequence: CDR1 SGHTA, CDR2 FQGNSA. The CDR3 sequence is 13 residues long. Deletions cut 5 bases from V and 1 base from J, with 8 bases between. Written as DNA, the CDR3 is TGTGCCAGCAGCCGCAGGGGGAACACTGAAGCTTTCTTT. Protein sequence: CASSRRGNTEAFF. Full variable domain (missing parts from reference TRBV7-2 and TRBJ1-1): GAGVSQSPSNKVTEKGKDVELRCDPISGHTALYWYRQSLGQGLEFLIYFQGNSAPDKSGLPSDRFSAERTGGSVSTLTIQRTQQEDSAVYLCASSRRGNTEAFFGQGTRLTVV.

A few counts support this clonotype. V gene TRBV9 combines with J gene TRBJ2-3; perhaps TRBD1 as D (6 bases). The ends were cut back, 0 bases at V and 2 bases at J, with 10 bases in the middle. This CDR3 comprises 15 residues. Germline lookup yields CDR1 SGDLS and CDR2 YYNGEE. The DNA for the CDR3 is TGTGCCAGCAGCGTAGAGGACAGACCCACAGATACGCAGTATTTT. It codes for CASSVEDRPTDTQYF. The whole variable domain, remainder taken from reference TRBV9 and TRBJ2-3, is DSGVTQTPKHLITATGQRVTLRCSPRSGDLSVYWYQQSLDQGLQFLIQYYNGEERAKGNILERFSAQQFPDLHSELNLSSLELGDSALYFCASSVEDRPTDTQYFGPGTRLTVL.

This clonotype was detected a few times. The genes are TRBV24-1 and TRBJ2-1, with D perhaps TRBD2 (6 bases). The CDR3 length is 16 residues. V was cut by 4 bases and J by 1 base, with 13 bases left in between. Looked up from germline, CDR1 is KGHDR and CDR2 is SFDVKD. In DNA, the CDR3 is TGTGCCACCAGTGACCCGTCCCGGGGGTCCTACAATGAGCAGTTCTTC. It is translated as CATSDPSRGSYNEQFF.

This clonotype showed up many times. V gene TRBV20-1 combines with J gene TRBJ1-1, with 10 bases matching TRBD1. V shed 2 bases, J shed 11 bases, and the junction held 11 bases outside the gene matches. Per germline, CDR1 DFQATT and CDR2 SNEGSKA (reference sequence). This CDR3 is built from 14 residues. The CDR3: CSARLTGGGKGAFF. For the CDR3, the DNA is TGCAGTGCTAGACTGACAGGGGGCGGGAAGGGGGCTTTCTTT.

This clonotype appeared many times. DNA for the CDR3: TGTGCCAGCAGTTTATCGCCCCTAGCTGATATATACGAGCAGTACTTC. Protein sequence: CASSLSPLADIYEQYF. The chain links TRBV27 to TRBJ2-7; tentatively, D is TRBD2 (5 bases). The CDR3 has 16 amino acids. Trimming removed 0 bases from V and 4 bases from J, with 16 bases in between. Germline-derived CDR1 and CDR2 are MNHEY and SMNVEV (reference sequence).

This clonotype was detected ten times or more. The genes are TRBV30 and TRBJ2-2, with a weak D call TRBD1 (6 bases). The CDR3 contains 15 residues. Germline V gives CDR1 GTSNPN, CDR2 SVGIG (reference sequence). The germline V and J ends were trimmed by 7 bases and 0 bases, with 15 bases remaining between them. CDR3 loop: CASLLGASNTGELFF. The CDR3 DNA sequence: TGTGCCTCACTGCTGGGGGCTTCGAACACCGGGGAGCTGTTTTTT.

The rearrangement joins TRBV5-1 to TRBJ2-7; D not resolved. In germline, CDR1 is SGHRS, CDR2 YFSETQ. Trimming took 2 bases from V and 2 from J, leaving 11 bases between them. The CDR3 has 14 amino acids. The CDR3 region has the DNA TGCGCCAGCAGCTTAGACCCCTGGGCCTACGAGCAGTACTTC. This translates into CASSLDPWAYEQYF. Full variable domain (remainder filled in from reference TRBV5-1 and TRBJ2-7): KAGVTQTPRYLIKTRGQQVTLSCSPISGHRSVSWYQQTPGQGLQFLFEYFSETQRNKGNFPGRFSGRQFSNSRSEMNVSTLELGDSALYLCASSLDPWAYEQYFGPGTRLTVT.

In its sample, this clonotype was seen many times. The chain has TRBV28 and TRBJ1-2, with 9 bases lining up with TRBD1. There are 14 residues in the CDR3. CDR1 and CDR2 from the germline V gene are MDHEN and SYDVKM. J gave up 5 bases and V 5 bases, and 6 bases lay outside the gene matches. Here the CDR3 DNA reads TGTGCCAGCAGTACGACAGGGGGAGGTTATGGCTACACCTTC. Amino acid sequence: CASSTTGGGYGYTF.

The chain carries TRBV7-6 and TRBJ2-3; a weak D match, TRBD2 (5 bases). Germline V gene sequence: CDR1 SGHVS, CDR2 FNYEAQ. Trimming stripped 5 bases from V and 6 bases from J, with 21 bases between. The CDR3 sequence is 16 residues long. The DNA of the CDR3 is TGTGCCAGCAGCCCGGACTTGCGGAGCCGTGCGGATACGCAGTATTTT. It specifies CASSPDLRSRADTQYF.

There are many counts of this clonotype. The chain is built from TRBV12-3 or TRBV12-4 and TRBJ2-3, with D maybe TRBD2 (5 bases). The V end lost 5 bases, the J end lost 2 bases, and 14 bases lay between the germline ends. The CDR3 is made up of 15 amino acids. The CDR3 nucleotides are TGTGCCAGCAGTCGGGTAGAGCGGCCCACAGATACGCAGTATTTT. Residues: CASSRVERPTDTQYF.

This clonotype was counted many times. CDR3 sequence reads: CASSSRPGREETQYF. CDR3 bases: TGTGCCAGCAGTTCCAGACCCGGGCGGGAGGAGACCCAGTACTTC. The chain is built from TRBV28 and TRBJ2-5, with 7 bases lining up with TRBD2. Germline V gene sequence: CDR1 MDHEN, CDR2 SYDVKM. Trimming took 4 bases from V and 5 from J; bases not matched to a gene: 10. The CDR3 covers 15 residues. Looking up the rest from reference TRBV28 and TRBJ2-5 gives the full variable domain: DVKVTQSSRYLVKRTGEKVFLECVQDMDHENMFWYRQDPGLGLRLIYFSYDVKMKEKGDIPEGYSVSREKKERFSLILESASTNQTSMYLCASSSRPGREETQYFGPGTRLLVL.

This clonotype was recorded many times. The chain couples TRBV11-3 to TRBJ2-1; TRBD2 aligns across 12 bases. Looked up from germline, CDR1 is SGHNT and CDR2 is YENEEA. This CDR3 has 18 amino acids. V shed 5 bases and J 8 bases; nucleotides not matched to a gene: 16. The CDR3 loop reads CASSLRLAGDLYADEQFF. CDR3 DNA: TGTGCCAGCAGCCTACGACTAGCGGGAGATCTATATGCTGATGAGCAGTTCTTC.

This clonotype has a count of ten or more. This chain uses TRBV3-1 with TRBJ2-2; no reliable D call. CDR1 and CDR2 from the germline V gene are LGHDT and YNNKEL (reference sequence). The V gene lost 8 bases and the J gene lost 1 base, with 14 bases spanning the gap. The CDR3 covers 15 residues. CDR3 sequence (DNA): TGTGCCAGCCAACGCGGCCAAGTGAACACCGGGGAGCTGTTTTTT. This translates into CASQRGQVNTGELFF.

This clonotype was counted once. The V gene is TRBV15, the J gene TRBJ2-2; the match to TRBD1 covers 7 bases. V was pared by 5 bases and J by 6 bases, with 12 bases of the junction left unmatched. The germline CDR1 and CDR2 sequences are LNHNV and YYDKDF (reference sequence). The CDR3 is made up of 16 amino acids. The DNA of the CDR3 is TGTGCCACCAGCCCGCGACAGGGAGTAAGCGCCGGGGAGCTGTTTTTT. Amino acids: CATSPRQGVSAGELFF.

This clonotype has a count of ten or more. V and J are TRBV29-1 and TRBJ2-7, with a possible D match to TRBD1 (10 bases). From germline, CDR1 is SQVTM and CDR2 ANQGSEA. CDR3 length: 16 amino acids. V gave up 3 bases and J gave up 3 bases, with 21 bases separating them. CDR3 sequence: CSVEGQGSSGVYEQYF. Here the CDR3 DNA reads TGCAGCGTTGAGGGACAGGGGTCTAGCGGGGTCTACGAGCAGTACTTC.

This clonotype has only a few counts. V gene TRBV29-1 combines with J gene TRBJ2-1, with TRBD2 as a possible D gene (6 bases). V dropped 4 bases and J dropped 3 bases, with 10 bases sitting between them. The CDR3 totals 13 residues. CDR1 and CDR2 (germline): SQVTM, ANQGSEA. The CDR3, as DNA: TGCAGCGTTGTCCTGACTAGCTACAATGAGCAGTTCTTC. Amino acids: CSVVLTSYNEQFF.

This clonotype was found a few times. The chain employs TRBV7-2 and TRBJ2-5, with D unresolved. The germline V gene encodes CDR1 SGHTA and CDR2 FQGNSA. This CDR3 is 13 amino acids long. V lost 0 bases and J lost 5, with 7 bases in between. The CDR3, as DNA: TGTGCCAGCAGCTTAGCCGATTACGAGACCCAGTACTTC. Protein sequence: CASSLADYETQYF. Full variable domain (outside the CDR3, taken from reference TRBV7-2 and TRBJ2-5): GAGVSQSPSNKVTEKGKDVELRCDPISGHTALYWYRQSLGQGLEFLIYFQGNSAPDKSGLPSDRFSAERTGGSVSTLTIQRTQQEDSAVYLCASSLADYETQYFGPGTRLLVL.

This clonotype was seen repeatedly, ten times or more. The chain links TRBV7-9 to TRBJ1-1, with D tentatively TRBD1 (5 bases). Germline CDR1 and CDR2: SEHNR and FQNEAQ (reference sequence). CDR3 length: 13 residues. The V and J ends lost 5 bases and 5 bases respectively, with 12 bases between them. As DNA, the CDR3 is TGTGCCAGCAGCCATCCGCAGGGTACTGAAGCTTTCTTT. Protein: CASSHPQGTEAFF. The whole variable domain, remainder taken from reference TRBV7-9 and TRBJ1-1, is DTGVSQNPRHKITKRGQNVTFRCDPISEHNRLYWYRQTLGQGPEFLTYFQNEAQLEKSRLLSDRFSAERPKGSFSTLEIQRTEQGDSAMYLCASSHPQGTEAFFGQGTRLTVV.